This T cell receptor beta chain appears in the sequencing data of a study of T cell repertoires in cytomegalovirus infection. Study-wide points: Summed public TCR beta family frequency identified CMV carriers bearing the relevant HLA.

This clonotype came up many times. The antigen remains undetermined. The CDR3 loop spans 13 amino acids. V was cut by 5 bases and J by 5 bases, with 9 bases left in between. CDR1 MNHEY and CDR2 SVGEGT come from the germline V gene. TCRdb re-derived calls from the reads in MiXCR, one entry per CDR3 protein. The repertoire includes fewer than 200,000 distinct CDR3 sequences, under 15% of them detected once, and about a quarter sits in the top ten. This sequence was found in a human donor in good health (CMV status not recorded). Some clones in this sample may be carry-over from other donors' samples. The source material was PBMCs. J is TRBJ2-2 and V is TRBV6-2 or TRBV6-3; D remains ambiguous. The chain's CDR3 is CASSPPRTGELFF. The DNA for the CDR3 is TGTGCCAGCAGTCCCCCACGGACCGGGGAGCTGTTTTTT.